This T cell receptor beta chain was recovered during a study of blood T cell repertoires in COVID-19. Study overall: Spain, Italy and the United States supplied samples that represented acute and convalescent COVID-19.

Each recovered donor of Cohort 3 presented with two negative PCRs, clearance, or symptom resolution. Profiled with immunoSEQ multiplex PCR; TCRdb holds only in-frame clones, not every one. Of about 200,000 clones in the sample, about 85% were seen once. Trimming at V came to 1 base and at J to 1 base, leaving 3 bases not matched to a gene. Germline lookup yields CDR1 MDHEN and CDR2 SYDVKM. CDR3 size: 15 residues. The chain carries TRBV28 and TRBJ2-7, with 8 bases lining up with TRBD2. Sample: PBMCs or T cells enriched from blood (not recorded which). This receptor was obtained from a man between 40 and 49 years old who had recovered from COVID-19. The CDR3 sequence is CASSLSASGSYEQYF. CDR3 bases: TGTGCCAGCAGTTTATCCGCTAGCGGGTCCTACGAGCAGTACTTC.